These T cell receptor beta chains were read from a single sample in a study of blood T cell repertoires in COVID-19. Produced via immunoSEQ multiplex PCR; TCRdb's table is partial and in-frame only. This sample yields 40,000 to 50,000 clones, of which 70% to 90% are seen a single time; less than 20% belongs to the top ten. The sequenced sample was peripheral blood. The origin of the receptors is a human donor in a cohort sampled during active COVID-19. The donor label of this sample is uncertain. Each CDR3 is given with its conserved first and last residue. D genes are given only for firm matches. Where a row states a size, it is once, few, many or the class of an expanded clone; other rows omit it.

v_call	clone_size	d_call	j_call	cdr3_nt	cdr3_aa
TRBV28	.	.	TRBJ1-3	TGTGCCAGCACTGGACAGGGAAACACCATATATTTT	CASTGQGNTIYF
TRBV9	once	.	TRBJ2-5	TGTGCCAGCAGCCCCCAAGGGGGGGTTAAAGAGACCCAGTACTTC	CASSPQGGVKETQYF
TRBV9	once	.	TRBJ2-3	TGTGCCAGCAGCGTCTCAGGGGCGGAGGTAGATACGCAGTATTTT	CASSVSGAEVDTQYF
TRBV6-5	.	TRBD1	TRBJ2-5	TGTGCCAGCAGCGCGGGACAGGGGGCGTCAGAGACCCAGTACTTC	CASSAGQGASETQYF
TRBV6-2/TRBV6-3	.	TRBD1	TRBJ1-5	TGTGCCAGCAGTTATACAGGGGGTAGCAATCAGCCCCAGCATTTT	CASSYTGGSNQPQHF
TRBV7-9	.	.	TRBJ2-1	TGTGCCAGCAGCCCAGGGGAGGGCCCTAGCTCCTACAATGAGCAGTTCTTC	CASSPGEGPSSYNEQFF
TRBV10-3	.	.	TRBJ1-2	TGTGCCATCTCCCCCGATACAGGAAATGGCTACACCTTC	CAISPDTGNGYTF
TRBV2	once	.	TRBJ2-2	TGTGCCAGCAAATACCGAGGGGGGGAGGCCGGGGAGCTGTTTTTT	CASKYRGGEAGELFF
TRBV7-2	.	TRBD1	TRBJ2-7	TGTGCCAGCAGCCGGGACAGTGCCTACGAGCAGTACTTC	CASSRDSAYEQYF
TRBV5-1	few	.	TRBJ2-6	TGCGCCAGCCGTCCCGGGGGAACCTCGACTGGGGCCAACGTCCTGACTTTC	CASRPGGTSTGANVLTF
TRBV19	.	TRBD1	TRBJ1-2	TGTGCCAGTACCAAAGGAGGGACAGGAGATTTCTATGGCTACACCTTC	CASTKGGTGDFYGYTF
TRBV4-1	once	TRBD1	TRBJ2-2	TGCGCCAGCAGCCGAGCAAGACAGGGGACCGGGGAGCTGTTTTTT	CASSRARQGTGELFF
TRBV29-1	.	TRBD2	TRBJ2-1	TGCAGCGTTGATCGAGGGACTAGCGGTCTCTCCTACAATGAGCAGTTCTTC	CSVDRGTSGLSYNEQFF
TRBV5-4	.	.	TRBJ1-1	TGTGCCAGCAGCTCAGACAGGACGGGTAACACTGAAGCTTTCTTT	CASSSDRTGNTEAFF
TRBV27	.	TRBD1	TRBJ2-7	TGTGCCAGCAGTTCCGGGACAGGGATCTACGAGCAGTACTTC	CASSSGTGIYEQYF
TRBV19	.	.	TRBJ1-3	TGTGCCAGTAGCAGAGGAGGCTCTGGAAACACCATATATTTT	CASSRGGSGNTIYF
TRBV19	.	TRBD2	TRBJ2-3	TGTGCCAGTAGAGGGACTAGCGGAACAGATACGCAGTATTTT	CASRGTSGTDTQYF
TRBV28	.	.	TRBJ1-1	TGTGCCGCCCAGGGCCCCAGTCGGACTGAAGCTTTCTTT	CAAQGPSRTEAFF
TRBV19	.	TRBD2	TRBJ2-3	TGTGCCAGTAACACCGGGACTAGCGGGCGCACAGATACGCAGTATTTT	CASNTGTSGRTDTQYF
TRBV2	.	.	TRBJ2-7	TGTGCCAGCAGTGAACTCCAGGGATTGGGCGAGCAGTACTTC	CASSELQGLGEQYF
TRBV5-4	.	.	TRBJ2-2	TGTGCCAGCAGCCTGCCCGGGACACTGAACACCGGGGAGCTGTTTTTT	CASSLPGTLNTGELFF
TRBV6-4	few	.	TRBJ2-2	TGTGCCAGCAGGGATTCCAAAGCGGGACAGAACACCGGGGAGCTGTTTTTT	CASRDSKAGQNTGELFF
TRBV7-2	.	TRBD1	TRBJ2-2	TGTGCCAGCAGCCCCCGGACAGGGGGCATCGGGGAGCTGTTTTTT	CASSPRTGGIGELFF
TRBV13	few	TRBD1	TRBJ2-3	TGTGCCAGCAGCTTAGAAGGGATTATGGCAGGGGGTAGCTCAGATACGCAGTATTTT	CASSLEGIMAGGSSDTQYF
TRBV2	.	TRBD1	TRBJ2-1	TGTGCCAGCAGGACCGACTACAGGGGTCAGAATGAGCAGTTCTTC	CASRTDYRGQNEQFF
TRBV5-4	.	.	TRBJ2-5	TGTGCCAGCAGCCCCGCGGCCGGGGTCGGGCAAGAGACCCAGTACTTC	CASSPAAGVGQETQYF
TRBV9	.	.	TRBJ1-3	TGTGCCAGCAGCGCCCTCCCCGGGGGGCCTGGAAACACCATATATTTT	CASSALPGGPGNTIYF